Listed below are T cell receptor beta chains from one sample, sequenced in a study of blood T cell repertoires in COVID-19. The protocol was immunoSEQ multiplex PCR, while the TCRdb copy is restricted to in-frame clones and leaves out a portion. The sample includes around 100,000 clones, about four fifths of them seen just once. The sequenced material came from peripheral blood. The source of these receptors is a man aged 55 to 70 with acute or convalescent COVID-19. Both conserved end residues are part of each CDR3. The D gene is left open where the match is weak. The size field is filled for only some rows; it gives once, few, many or a size class.

D gene,J gene,V gene,clone size,CDR3 protein,CDR3 DNA
.,TRBJ1-1,TRBV25-1,.,CASSGLTGYGTEAFF,TGTGCCAGCAGTGGTTTAACAGGGTACGGCACTGAAGCTTTCTTT
TRBD1,TRBJ2-5,TRBV7-9,.,CASSLDDRARETQYF,TGTGCCAGCAGCTTAGACGACAGGGCCCGAGAGACCCAGTACTTC
TRBD2,TRBJ2-3,TRBV7-9,.,CASSFPSGSTDTQYF,TGTGCCAGCAGCTTTCCTAGCGGGAGCACAGATACGCAGTATTTT
.,TRBJ1-1,TRBV29-1,.,CSVEETENTEAFF,TGCAGCGTTGAAGAGACAGAGAACACTGAAGCTTTCTTT
.,TRBJ2-2,TRBV2,.,CASSERRVDTGELFF,TGTGCCAGCAGTGAAAGGAGGGTTGACACCGGGGAGCTGTTTTTT
.,TRBJ2-3,TRBV10-3,.,CAISESLARDTQYF,TGTGCCATCAGTGAGTCTTTAGCGAGAGATACGCAGTATTTT
TRBD2,TRBJ2-5,TRBV6-2/TRBV6-3,once,CASSDPSGLAGGETQYF,TGTGCCAGCAGTGACCCCTCTGGACTAGCGGGAGGAGAGACCCAGTACTTC
.,TRBJ2-1,TRBV7-2,.,CASSLDSYNEQFF,TGTGCCAGCAGCTTAGACAGCTACAATGAGCAGTTCTTC
TRBD1,TRBJ1-4,TRBV6-5,.,CASSPGQGNEKLFF,TGTGCCAGCAGTCCCGGACAGGGGAATGAAAAACTGTTTTTT
.,TRBJ2-3,TRBV25-1,.,CASRQGIGDTQYF,TGTGCCAGCAGACAGGGAATTGGAGATACGCAGTATTTT
TRBD1,TRBJ1-5,TRBV6-5,.,CAIRDSLNQPQHF,TGTGCCATCCGGGACAGCCTCAATCAGCCCCAGCATTTT
.,TRBJ2-5,TRBV15,.,CATSREAGKETQYF,TGTGCCACCAGCAGAGAGGCAGGCAAAGAGACCCAGTACTTC
TRBD1,TRBJ1-1,TRBV2,.,CASSRTGGWTEAFF,TGTGCCAGCAGCAGGACAGGGGGCTGGACTGAAGCTTTCTTT
TRBD1,TRBJ2-7,TRBV19,.,CASSTVDRGEQYF,TGTGCCAGTAGTACCGTAGACAGGGGCGAGCAGTACTTC
.,TRBJ2-1,TRBV27,.,CASSPQGNEQFF,TGTGCCAGCAGTCCACAGGGCAATGAGCAGTTCTTC
.,TRBJ1-5,TRBV7-2,once,CASSSDRHQPQHF,TGTGCCAGCAGCTCCGACAGACATCAGCCCCAGCATTTT